This T cell receptor beta chain was observed in a study of identical twins (dated by TCRdb to about 2016). Background on the whole study: TCR alpha and beta repertoires from monozygotic twins, unrelated adults of various ages and cord blood were deep-sequenced to test whether fetal clonotypes persist. To rule out contamination, replicate twin experiments were performed at different times with different library preparation protocols.

Taken from cysteine to phenylalanine, the CDR3 has 14 residues. Kept here is only the CDR3 DNA, which spans 42 bases and is read in frame from base 1. CDR1 and CDR2, per the germline V gene (reference sequence), are DFQATT and SNEGSKA. Germline trimming: 6 bases from V, 3 bases from J; junction bases outside gene matches: 7. This clonotype came up many times. Its binding antigen is unknown. Per-nucleotide qualities are absent, and no much larger clonotype sits a single base away. Libraries came from 5' RACE. Sequencing instrument: Illumina HiSeq 2000. A universal primer binding site was introduced by template switching, and a unique molecular identifier was present in the final cDNA, enabling accurate counting of TCR cDNA molecules. Specific primers in the conserved constant-segment region were used to synthesize first-strand cDNA for TCR alpha and beta chains. To control for contamination, each cDNA library was double barcoded with a SMART-Mk sample barcode plus Illumina barcodes. TruSeq adapter sequences and Illumina sample barcodes were added in two successive PCR steps. Sequencing of the TCR alpha and beta cDNA libraries was done on the Illumina HiSeq platform using custom primers. As for the authors' bioinformatics: Raw reads were processed with MiGEC to extract unique molecular identifiers, and MiXCR was used to determine CDR3 positions. For each individual, recombination models were inferred using an EM algorithm with the repgenHMM and IGoR tools. The analysis of shared clonotypes was done with the tcR package in R, with sharing normalized by the product of cloneset sizes. Out-of-frame nonproductive sequences were analyzed to study raw recombination free of thymic and clonal selection effects. Through fastp at Q25 and MiXCR, TCRdb rebuilt clones from the public reads, retaining in-frame beta chains. Records with the same CDR3 protein are collapsed into one entry carrying the most frequent genes and DNA. The V and J calls here are based on TCRdb, not the publication. In all, the sample holds hundreds of thousands of distinct CDR3 sequences, and roughly 6% of those were seen once. The leading ten clones occupy 1.5% to 2% of the sample.

Beyond this particular receptor, the publication reports: Excess twin sharing in beta out-of-frame sequences was weaker because fewer shared sequences lowered the signal-to-noise ratio. Invariant T cells such as MAIT and iNKT could partly confound zero-insertion analyses, though diverse VJ usage argued against this for most clonotypes. Because the same donors could not be followed over many years, the conclusions relied on cross-sectional statistical analysis. Fewer insertions were carried by abundant cord blood beta clonotypes; a weaker similar trend was observed in young adult naive repertoires, while no such trend was observed in memory repertoires. In monozygotic twins, recombination models systematically underestimated out-of-frame TCR alpha sharing, but the models matched the sharing seen between unrelated individuals. Compared with coincidental sharing between unrelated individuals, an excess of low generation-probability sequences was observed among out-of-frame TCR alpha sequences shared between twins.

All donors were healthy Caucasians. Three unrelated non-twin adults were additionally sequenced: a male aged 18 to 29, a male aged 50 to 60 and a female aged 50 to 60. Miltenyi CD45RO+ enrichment and human naive T-cell isolation kits were used to isolate memory (CD45RO+) and naive T cells from PBMC. Input material: naive T cells sorted from blood. The cell subset or site tag for this specimen amounts to: cells isolated with a human naive T-cell isolation kit. The sequence came from a young man in good health. Here the chain combines TRBV20-1 and TRBJ2-1; TRBD1 fits 8 bases in the junction. This receptor carries the CDR3 CSAPTGVVYNEQFF. The nucleotide sequence reads TGCAGTGCCCCGACAGGGGTCGTCTACAATGAGCAGTTCTTC.